Detailed here is one T cell receptor beta chain. This specimen belongs to a study of PD-1 blockade in mismatch repair-deficient tumors. Using immunoSEQ multiplex PCR, the repertoire was profiled, and TCRdb retains in-frame clones only, with some absent. The data contain about 130,000 clones, almost 90% of them seen just once; the ten biggest clones take up roughly 10%. The V and J ends lost 5 bases and 4 bases respectively, with 15 bases between them. This CDR3 is 15 amino acids long. Germline V CDR1 and CDR2: MNHEY, SMNVEV (reference sequence). The sample here was peripheral blood, taken about 17 months after starting pembrolizumab. This receptor was identified in an adult with mismatch repair-deficient cancer. The gene calls are TRBV27 and TRBJ1-5, with a weak D call TRBD1 (5 bases). The CDR3 region has the DNA TGTGCCAGCAGTATACGGACACCGACTAATCAGCCCCAGCATTTT. Translated, it gives CASSIRTPTNQPQHF.